Following are 32 T cell receptor beta chains from one sample sequenced in a study of cytomegalovirus exposure and HLA in healthy donors. Profiling relied on immunoSEQ multiplex PCR, and the TCRdb table lists in-frame clones only, not all of them. This sample has 150,000 to 250,000 clones, with about 79% found just once. Sequencing used PBMCs. These receptors originate from a woman in her 30s in good health and CMV-seropositive.

This clone was picked up a small number of times. The chain recombines TRBV2 with TRBJ1-5; 7 bases map to TRBD1. CDR1 and CDR2 from the germline V gene are SNHLY and FYNNEI. The junction had 13 bases not matched to a gene; V was cut back by 2 bases and J by 9 bases. This CDR3 is built from 16 residues. The CDR3 nucleotides read TGTGCCAGCAGTGAAAGGAAGACAGGGAGAAGAGCGCCCCAGCATTTT. This gives the protein CASSERKTGRRAPQHF.

The gene calls are TRBV14 and TRBJ2-7; D ambiguous. From germline, CDR1 is SGHDN and CDR2 FVKESK. Trimming cost V 0 bases and J 3 bases, with 6 bases left between them. CDR3 length equals 13 residues. CDR3 nucleotide sequence: TGTGCCAGCAGCCAAGACGTCGGCTACGAGCAGTACTTC. It specifies CASSQDVGYEQYF.

This clone was picked up one time. V gene TRBV7-9 combines with J gene TRBJ1-1; 8 bases match TRBD1. CDR1 is SEHNR, CDR2 FQNEAQ, per germline (reference sequence). The junction had 6 bases not matched to a gene; V was cut back by 4 bases and J by 2 bases. The CDR3 loop spans 15 amino acids. The CDR3 sequence is CASSSQGQGNTEAFF. CDR3 nucleotide sequence: TGTGCCAGCAGCTCTCAAGGACAGGGAAACACTGAAGCTTTCTTT. Using reference TRBV7-9 and TRBJ1-1 for the parts outside the CDR3, the full variable domain is DTGVSQNPRHKITKRGQNVTFRCDPISEHNRLYWYRQTLGQGPEFLTYFQNEAQLEKSRLLSDRFSAERPKGSFSTLEIQRTEQGDSAMYLCASSSQGQGNTEAFFGQGTRLTVV.

CDR3 sequence (DNA): TGTGCCAGCAGTACCCGGGACAGGGTCAACTATGGCTACACCTTC. Encoded protein: CASSTRDRVNYGYTF. The chain recombines TRBV28 with TRBJ1-2; 9 bases are a match to TRBD1. Germline-derived CDR1 and CDR2 are MDHEN and SYDVKM. V trimming: 5 bases; J trimming: 2 bases; junction bases outside the gene matches: 6. CDR3 length equals 15 residues.

Here the CDR3 DNA reads TGTGCCAGCAGGCCGGGGGGCGGCTATGGCTACACCTTC. It yields the protein CASRPGGGYGYTF. The chain combines TRBV28 with TRBJ1-2; tentatively, D is TRBD1 (6 bases). The length of the CDR3 is 13 residues. The V end lost 6 bases, the J end lost 4 bases, and 12 bases lay between the germline ends. From germline, CDR1 is MDHEN and CDR2 SYDVKM.

This chain uses TRBV29-1 with TRBJ2-6; D is undetermined. The V gene lost 0 bases and the J gene lost 0 bases, with 6 bases spanning the gap. This CDR3 contains 15 residues. CDR1 and CDR2 (germline): SQVTM, ANQGSEA. CDR3: CSVEEQNSGANVLTF. The CDR3, as DNA: TGCAGCGTTGAAGAACAAAACTCTGGGGCCAACGTCCTGACTTTC.

The chain employs TRBV14 and TRBJ2-5; D might be TRBD2 (5 bases). Germline values: CDR1 SGHDN, CDR2 FVKESK. The CDR3 has 13 amino acids. V lost 4 bases and J 4 bases, leaving 10 bases between the germline ends. CDR3 protein: CASSPLASETQYF. The DNA for the CDR3 is TGTGCCAGCAGCCCTCTAGCATCAGAGACCCAGTACTTC. Complete variable domain (other parts from reference TRBV14 and TRBJ2-5): EAGVTQFPSHSVIEKGQTVTLRCDPISGHDNLYWYRRVMGKEIKFLLHFVKESKQDESGMPNNRFLAERTGGTYSTLKVQPAELEDSGVYFCASSPLASETQYFGPGTRLLVL.

The chain links TRBV18 to TRBJ2-7; 11 nucleotides match TRBD2. Trimming took 4 bases from V and 5 from J; bases not matched to a gene: 7. The germline gives CDR1 KGHSH, CDR2 LQKENI. The CDR3 is made up of 15 amino acids. The chain's CDR3 is CASSLPTSGNDEQYF. The CDR3 DNA is TGTGCCAGCTCACTCCCGACTAGCGGGAACGACGAGCAGTACTTC.

The chain couples TRBV25-1 to TRBJ2-1; possible D gene TRBD1, 5 bases. With 4 bases removed from V and 0 bases from J, the gap between germline ends came to 19 bases. CDR1 and CDR2 (germline): MGHDK, SYGVNS. The CDR3 is 18 amino acids. The CDR3 nucleotides are TGTGCCAGCAGTGGGGGCTCATTTTCGTCACTCTCCTACAATGAGCAGTTCTTC. Translation: CASSGGSFSSLSYNEQFF.

The genes are TRBV18 and TRBJ1-5, with D maybe TRBD1 (6 bases). The CDR3 totals 13 residues. The germline CDR1 and CDR2 sequences are KGHSH and LQKENI. Trimming pared 1 base from V and 9 bases from J, leaving 10 bases between. CDR3 nucleotide sequence: TGTGCCAGCTCACCACAGGGGGGGTGGCCCCAGCATTTT. Protein sequence: CASSPQGGWPQHF.

J is TRBJ1-3 and V is TRBV29-1, with a possible D match to TRBD1 (6 bases). The CDR3 is 14 residues long. Looked up from germline, CDR1 is SQVTM and CDR2 is ANQGSEA. Trimming left V 3 bases short and J 2 bases short, with 11 bases between. As DNA, the CDR3 is TGCAGCGTTGACGGGGACAAGGCTGGAAACACCATATATTTT. As protein: CSVDGDKAGNTIYF.

The chain combines TRBV5-1 with TRBJ1-2, with TRBD1 identical over 8 bases. CDR1 is SGHRS, CDR2 YFSETQ, per germline. Trimming took 2 bases from V and 4 from J; bases not matched to a gene: 7. The CDR3 has 15 residues. The chain's CDR3 is CASSFDRGEVYGYTF. In DNA, the CDR3 is TGCGCCAGCAGCTTTGACAGGGGTGAAGTCTATGGCTACACCTTC. Combining the CDR3 with reference TRBV5-1 and TRBJ1-2 gives the whole variable domain KAGVTQTPRYLIKTRGQQVTLSCSPISGHRSVSWYQQTPGQGLQFLFEYFSETQRNKGNFPGRFSGRQFSNSRSEMNVSTLELGDSALYLCASSFDRGEVYGYTFGSGTRLTVV.

The chain joins TRBV6-1 to TRBJ2-2, with a tentative D call TRBD1 (6 bases). The CDR3 spans 15 residues. Trimming took off 6 bases at V and 5 bases at J, with 16 bases between the two ends. Germline V gives CDR1 MNHNS, CDR2 SASEGT. CDR3 amino acids: CASRAQGVETGELFF. The CDR3 nucleotides read TGTGCCAGCAGGGCACAGGGAGTCGAAACCGGGGAGCTGTTTTTT.

The chain links TRBV2 to TRBJ2-3; TRBD2 agrees at 7 bases. Germline V gene data show CDR1 as SNHLY and CDR2 as FYNNEI. This CDR3 contains 15 residues. The J segment lost 2 bases and the V segment lost 3 bases, leaving 5 bases of the junction unmatched. In DNA, the CDR3 is TGTGCCAGCAGTGAGGGGGGGACGGACACAGATACGCAGTATTTT. Translating gives CASSEGGTDTDTQYF.

This clone has only one observation. The CDR3 DNA sequence: TGTGCCAGCAGCTTAGAACGGGGTAAGACTGAAGCTTTCTTT. This gives the protein CASSLERGKTEAFF. The chain links TRBV11-3 to TRBJ1-1; D gene unclear. Trimming removed 0 bases from V and 5 bases from J, with 10 bases in between. CDR1 is SGHNT and CDR2 is YENEEA in the germline V gene. The CDR3 consists of 14 residues.

This clone was seen just once. The chain carries TRBV27 and TRBJ1-5; 7 nucleotides agree with TRBD1. Germline lookup yields CDR1 MNHEY and CDR2 SMNVEV (reference sequence). Unmatched junction bases numbered 8, after V lost 6 bases and J lost 3 bases. This CDR3 is 15 amino acids long. CDR3 sequence: CASRERDRANQPQHF. CDR3 DNA sequence: TGTGCCAGCAGGGAACGGGACAGAGCCAATCAGCCCCAGCATTTT.

V and J are TRBV30 and TRBJ2-2; 8 bases line up with TRBD2. CDR1 and CDR2 (germline): GTSNPN, SVGIG (reference sequence). V lost 8 bases, J lost 2 bases, and 4 bases stayed unmatched. CDR3 length: 13 amino acids. Written as DNA, the CDR3 is TGTGCCCGGGGGGGGCATAACACCGGGGAGCTGTTTTTT. Translation gives CARGGHNTGELFF.

CDR3 loop: CAWSRTENTEAFF. CDR3 DNA: TGTGCCTGGAGCAGGACAGAGAACACTGAAGCTTTCTTT. The chain employs TRBV30 and TRBJ1-1; D is possibly TRBD1 (6 bases). This CDR3 spans 13 amino acids. V was trimmed by 3 bases and J by 1 base, leaving 9 bases between them. Germline V gives CDR1 GTSNPN, CDR2 SVGIG (reference sequence).

The rearrangement uses TRBV28 and TRBJ2-1, with 7 bases lining up with TRBD2. The ends lost 6 bases at V and 2 bases at J; junction bases unmatched: 16. The CDR3 consists of 18 residues. Germline CDR1 reads MDHEN; CDR2 reads SYDVKM. The CDR3 protein is CASSYPWLADGAYNEQFF. The CDR3 bases are TGTGCCAGCAGCTACCCGTGGCTAGCGGATGGCGCCTACAATGAGCAGTTCTTC. Based on the CDR3 plus reference TRBV28 and TRBJ2-1, the full variable domain is DVKVTQSSRYLVKRTGEKVFLECVQDMDHENMFWYRQDPGLGLRLIYFSYDVKMKEKGDIPEGYSVSREKKERFSLILESASTNQTSMYLCASSYPWLADGAYNEQFFGPGTRLTVL.

The J gene is TRBJ2-1, the V gene TRBV5-6, with D tentatively TRBD2 (6 bases). Germline lookup yields CDR1 SGHDT and CDR2 YYEEEE. This CDR3 spans 16 amino acids. V dropped 3 bases and J dropped 3 bases, with 16 bases sitting between them. The CDR3 protein is CASSSIAAIFYNEQFF. The DNA of the CDR3 is TGTGCCAGCAGCTCTATAGCGGCCATATTCTACAATGAGCAGTTCTTC.

This chain uses TRBV6-1 with TRBJ1-2; D is ambiguous. With 8 bases removed from V and 8 bases from J, the gap between germline ends came to 18 bases. The CDR3 sequence is 13 residues long. Germline V CDR1 and CDR2: MNHNS, SASEGT. The chain's CDR3 is CASRTEALGGYTF. The CDR3 DNA is TGTGCCAGCCGGACGGAGGCTCTCGGGGGCTACACCTTC.

V is TRBV4-2 and J is TRBJ2-3, with TRBD1 identical over 8 bases. Germline CDR1 reads LGHNA; CDR2 reads YNFKEQ. This CDR3 has 15 residues. With V trimmed by 5 bases and J by 6 bases, 10 bases remained unmatched. CDR3 protein: CASSEGGTGGDTQYF. DNA of the CDR3: TGTGCCAGCAGCGAAGGGGGGACAGGCGGGGATACGCAGTATTTT.

The sample holds a few counts of this clone. The rearrangement uses TRBV11-2 and TRBJ1-5; no definite D call. Trimming removed 5 bases from V and 3 bases from J, with 17 bases in between. Germline V gives CDR1 SGHAT, CDR2 FQNNGV. The length of the CDR3 is 16 residues. The CDR3 sequence is CASSAPVAGNNQPQHF. CDR3 in DNA: TGTGCCAGCAGCGCCCCGGTGGCGGGAAACAATCAGCCCCAGCATTTT.

The V call is TRBV19, the J call TRBJ1-2; 7 bases match TRBD1. CDR3 length equals 14 residues. Trimming removed 7 bases from V and 10 bases from J; junction bases left unmatched: 15. Germline V lookup: CDR1 LNHDA, CDR2 SQIVND (reference sequence). CDR3: CASIPRRDRGSYTF. In DNA form, the CDR3 reads TGTGCCAGTATCCCAAGACGGGACAGAGGATCCTACACCTTC.

V and J are TRBV7-8 and TRBJ2-2, with 8 bases lining up with TRBD2. V lost 2 bases, J lost 5 bases, and 7 bases stayed unmatched. This CDR3 contains 16 residues. The germline V gene encodes CDR1 SGHVS and CDR2 FQNEAQ. The CDR3 loop reads CASSLRMRGGTGELFF. The CDR3 coding sequence is TGTGCCAGCAGCTTACGGATGCGCGGGGGGACCGGGGAGCTGTTTTTT. Drawing the rest from reference TRBV7-8 and TRBJ2-2, the complete variable domain is GAGVSQSPRYKVAKRGQDVALRCDPISGHVSLFWYQQALGQGPEFLTYFQNEAQLDKSGLPSDRFFAERPEGSVSTLKIQRTQQEDSAVYLCASSLRMRGGTGELFFGEGSRLTVL.

J is TRBJ1-3 and V is TRBV30, with D maybe TRBD1 (5 bases). CDR3 length: 14 residues. Per the germline V gene, CDR1 is GTSNPN and CDR2 is SVGIG (reference sequence). Trimming removed 6 bases at V and 0 bases at J, with 12 bases between. Here the CDR3 DNA reads TGTGCCTGCCTTCGGGGGATCTCTGGAAACACCATATATTTT. Translated, it gives CACLRGISGNTIYF.

CDR3 coding DNA: TGCAGCGTTGATGGGGACAGGGGCTATGGCTACACCTTC. This sequence encodes CSVDGDRGYGYTF. J is TRBJ1-2 and V is TRBV29-1; 10 bases are a match to TRBD1. The J segment lost 4 bases and the V segment lost 3 bases, leaving 2 bases of the junction unmatched. The CDR3 is made up of 13 amino acids. Germline values: CDR1 SQVTM, CDR2 ANQGSEA.

V is TRBV6-1 and J is TRBJ1-5; D gene uncertain. The CDR3 covers 13 residues. V lost 2 bases and J 6 bases, leaving 8 bases between the germline ends. Germline V gene data show CDR1 as MNHNS and CDR2 as SASEGT. The CDR3 is CASSESRGQPQHF. The CDR3 DNA reads TGTGCCAGCAGTGAATCCCGCGGTCAGCCCCAGCATTTT.

The chain couples TRBV27 to TRBJ2-7; 12 bases map to TRBD2. Germline assignment: CDR1 MNHEY and CDR2 SMNVEV (reference sequence). The CDR3 has 15 amino acids. V lost 5 bases and J lost 6; bases outside the gene matches: 8. CDR3 amino acids: CASSLTRLAGVEQYF. In DNA, the CDR3 is TGTGCCAGCAGTCTTACTCGACTAGCGGGAGTCGAGCAGTACTTC.

The chain is built from TRBV4-1 and TRBJ1-1; D possibly corresponds to TRBD1 (5 bases). Trimming removed 4 bases at V and 2 bases at J, with 14 bases between. This CDR3 is 15 amino acids long. Germline loops: CDR1 MGHRA, CDR2 YSYEKL. CDR3 region: CASSLDPQGNTEAFF. The CDR3 region has the DNA TGCGCCAGCAGCCTTGACCCCCAGGGTAACACTGAAGCTTTCTTT.

The rearrangement links TRBV5-1 to TRBJ2-3; 11 positions match TRBD1. From germline, CDR1 is SGHRS and CDR2 YFSETQ. Trimming took 0 bases from V and 6 from J; bases not matched to a gene: 9. This CDR3 region has 17 residues. CDR3 DNA: TGCGCCAGCAGCTTGGGAGCATGGGGACAGGGGGTGGATACGCAGTATTTT. Encoded protein: CASSLGAWGQGVDTQYF. The entire variable domain, with the rest obtained from reference TRBV5-1 and TRBJ2-3, is as follows: KAGVTQTPRYLIKTRGQQVTLSCSPISGHRSVSWYQQTPGQGLQFLFEYFSETQRNKGNFPGRFSGRQFSNSRSEMNVSTLELGDSALYLCASSLGAWGQGVDTQYFGPGTRLTVL.

The rearrangement uses TRBV2 and TRBJ2-1; 7 bases align to TRBD2. V shed 6 bases and J 8 bases; nucleotides not matched to a gene: 16. The CDR3 loop spans 16 amino acids. Germline V gives CDR1 SNHLY, CDR2 FYNNEI. CDR3 DNA sequence: TGTGCCAGCAGCAATTTCCCGGGAGGCCCCGAACATGAGCAGTTCTTC. Amino acid sequence: CASSNFPGGPEHEQFF.